One sample yielded the 17 T cell receptor beta chains listed below, sequenced in a study of shared clonotypes between healthy human individuals. Here immunoSEQ multiplex PCR was the method, and the copy in TCRdb shows in-frame clones only, minus some. The data show approximately 2,000,000 clones, roughly 93% seen once. Naive CD8 cells lacked CD45RO, underwent positive selection for CCR7 and left out terminally differentiated effector memory CD45RA+ cells. The sequenced sample consisted of naive CD8+ T cells from PBMCs. These receptors all stem from a man between 18 and 35 years old in good health. Some clones in this sample may be carry-over from other donors' samples.

The chain uses TRBV15 and TRBJ2-2, with D perhaps TRBD2 (6 bases). V lost 0 bases to trimming and J lost 4 bases, with 18 bases between them. CDR1 LNHNV and CDR2 YYDKDF come from the germline V gene (reference sequence). The CDR3 length is 18 residues. The CDR3 bases are TGTGCCACCAGCAGAGATTACCCTTCGGGGGTGGCCACCGGGGAGCTGTTTTTT. Encoded protein: CATSRDYPSGVATGELFF.

The CDR3 sequence is CASWKDPGLVMDEQFF. In nucleotides, the CDR3 is TGCGCCAGTTGGAAAGATCCGGGACTAGTCATGGATGAGCAGTTCTTC. This chain uses TRBV4-1 with TRBJ2-1, with 8 bases identical to TRBD2. The CDR3 covers 16 residues. V trimming: 9 bases; J trimming: 8 bases; junction bases outside the gene matches: 18. CDR1 MGHRA and CDR2 YSYEKL come from the germline V gene.

The chain couples TRBV28 to TRBJ2-7; no clear D. Between the trimmed V and J ends, which lost 11 bases and 1 base, there was a span of 15 bases. There are 13 residues in the CDR3. The germline CDR1 and CDR2 sequences are MDHEN and SYDVKM. DNA of the CDR3: TGTGCCCACCGCGACATTTCATCCTACGAGCAGTACTTC. Amino acid sequence: CAHRDISSYEQYF.

The chain has TRBV4-1 and TRBJ2-1; unclear D gene. Germline V gene data show CDR1 as MGHRA and CDR2 as YSYEKL. The CDR3 contains 13 residues. V was pared by 1 base and J by 8 bases, with 9 bases between. The CDR3 sequence: CASSQVWRDEQFF. The CDR3 bases are TGCGCCAGCAGCCAAGTTTGGCGCGATGAGCAGTTCTTC.

This chain joins TRBV19 and TRBJ1-2; a possible D gene is TRBD1 (5 bases). Germline-derived CDR1 and CDR2 are LNHDA and SQIVND (reference sequence). The CDR3 contains 15 residues. V shed 6 bases and J shed 0 bases, with 14 bases lying between them. CDR3 loop: CASSKGTDSNYGYTF. CDR3 DNA sequence: TGTGCCAGTAGCAAAGGGACGGATTCTAACTATGGCTACACCTTC.

The V gene is TRBV29-1, the J gene TRBJ2-7; 7 positions agree with TRBD1. CDR3 length: 13 residues. Trimming at V came to 0 bases and at J to 2 bases, leaving 1 base not matched to a gene. Looked up from germline, CDR1 is SQVTM and CDR2 is ANQGSEA. The CDR3 DNA reads as TGCAGCGTTGAAGACAGGGGGACCTACGAGCAGTACTTC. This gives the protein CSVEDRGTYEQYF.

The gene calls are TRBV7-3 and TRBJ2-1; D remains unclear. Trimming left V 4 bases short and J 8 bases short, with 12 bases between. The CDR3 loop spans 13 amino acids. Germline CDR1 is SGHTA and CDR2 is FQGTGA. The CDR3 loop reads CASSSRLSHEQFF. CDR3 in DNA: TGTGCCAGCAGCTCTCGACTCTCCCATGAGCAGTTCTTC.

CDR3 coding DNA: TGTGCCAGCAGTTTTTATGGGGTAGGGAGCACTGAAGCTTTCTTT. Its protein product is CASSFYGVGSTEAFF. The chain carries TRBV27 and TRBJ1-1; D gene uncertain. Trimming removed 3 bases at V and 4 bases at J, with 15 bases between. Per germline, CDR1 MNHEY and CDR2 SMNVEV (reference sequence). CDR3 size: 15 residues.

For this clone: Distinct nucleotide sequences in the sample also encode this CDR3. The chain carries TRBV27 and TRBJ2-1; D gene ambiguous. The CDR3 spans 14 residues. The germline gives CDR1 MNHEY, CDR2 SMNVEV (reference sequence). Trimming left V 2 bases short and J 0 bases short, with 5 bases between. Here the CDR3 DNA reads TGTGCCAGCAGTTTAGGCGGCTCCTACAATGAGCAGTTCTTC. It yields the protein CASSLGGSYNEQFF.

The chain joins TRBV11-2 to TRBJ2-1; 8 bases map to TRBD2. Germline V lookup: CDR1 SGHAT, CDR2 FQNNGV. This CDR3 is built from 16 residues. After removal of 5 bases from V and 1 base from J, the junction contained 7 bases not matched to a gene. Here the CDR3 reads CASSTSGRVSYNEQFF. The CDR3 coding sequence is TGTGCCAGCAGCACCTCCGGGAGGGTGTCCTACAATGAGCAGTTCTTC.

The genes are TRBV14 and TRBJ1-1, with TRBD1 as a possible D gene (5 bases). Germline CDR1 reads SGHDN; CDR2 reads FVKESK. The CDR3 runs to 11 residues. Trimming pared 6 bases from V and 9 bases from J, leaving 11 bases between. CDR3 nucleotides: TGTGCCAGCAGTCACCGGGGCCAAGCTTTCTTT. Translation gives CASSHRGQAFF.

The chain employs TRBV6-1 and TRBJ2-7; D gene unclear. V shed 4 bases and J shed 6 bases, with 10 bases lying between them. Germline V gene sequence: CDR1 MNHNS, CDR2 SASEGT. This CDR3 is 12 amino acids long. CDR3 DNA sequence: TGTGCCAGCAGTGGGGATGGTTTCGAGCAGTACTTC. Residues: CASSGDGFEQYF.

This clone occurred once. The chain recombines TRBV27 with TRBJ2-2; TRBD2 agrees at 9 bases. This CDR3 spans 18 amino acids. The J segment lost 3 bases and the V segment lost 2 bases, leaving 10 bases of the junction unmatched. Germline lookup yields CDR1 MNHEY and CDR2 SMNVEV (reference sequence). CDR3 amino acids: CASSLIAASGRHTGELFF. The CDR3 DNA sequence: TGTGCCAGCAGTTTAATCGCCGCGAGCGGGAGGCACACCGGGGAGCTGTTTTTT.

J is TRBJ2-7 and V is TRBV19; D is perhaps TRBD1 or TRBD2 (5 bases each). The germline V gene has CDR1 LNHDA and CDR2 SQIVND (reference sequence). V lost 6 bases and J 4 bases, leaving 19 bases between the germline ends. CDR3 length: 15 amino acids. The CDR3 DNA reads as TGTGCCAGTAGCCGGTGGGGGACGGAAATTTACGAGCAGTACTTC. Translation: CASSRWGTEIYEQYF.

The genes are TRBV29-1 and TRBJ2-3; 8 nucleotides line up with TRBD2. The CDR3 covers 15 residues. Trimming took 2 bases from V and 5 from J; bases not matched to a gene: 9. Germline V lookup: CDR1 SQVTM, CDR2 ANQGSEA. CDR3 sequence: CSVEWREVIGDTQYF. DNA of the CDR3: TGCAGCGTTGAATGGCGGGAGGTCATAGGAGATACGCAGTATTTT.

This chain links TRBV7-9 with TRBJ2-7; 7 positions agree with TRBD1. The CDR3 runs 14 residues. Trimming removed 5 bases from V and 1 base from J; junction bases left unmatched: 5. Germline-derived CDR1 and CDR2 are SEHNR and FQNEAQ (reference sequence). The CDR3 DNA is TGTGCCAGCAGCGATACAGGGGTTTCCTACGAGCAGTACTTC. It specifies CASSDTGVSYEQYF.

On this clone: At the DNA level, this CDR3 is encoded by other sequences in the same sample as well. The V and J genes are TRBV9 and TRBJ1-1; D ambiguous. This CDR3 is built from 14 residues. V dropped 4 bases and J dropped 0 bases, with 10 bases sitting between them. Germline V gene data show CDR1 as SGDLS and CDR2 as YYNGEE. CDR3 sequence reads: CASSPRALNTEAFF. The CDR3 coding sequence is TGTGCCAGCAGCCCCCGGGCCCTGAACACTGAAGCTTTCTTT.